The clone carrying this TCR beta chain was seen once. No antigen is known for it. The record originates from a study of CD8 T cells in ankylosing spondylitis. In making TCR beta libraries, quantitative 5'-RACE with molecular barcodes was used. Each CDR3 protein is one row after TCRdb ran MiXCR on the 5' RACE reads. This repertoire shows some 130,000 distinct CDR3 sequences, 7% to 9% found once; its top ten account for 7.3%. CDR1 and CDR2 (germline): KGHSH, LQKENI. CDR3 size: 16 residues. Trimming took 6 bases from V and 8 from J; bases not matched to a gene: 10. Whole-study results and caveats: Characteristic, it appeared, of ankylosing spondylitis blood was a TCR beta motif of eight highly homologous variants. Some of the motif variants had earlier been found in reactive arthritis patients' fluid and blood.

Sequenced sample: synovial fluid, either unsorted or a sorted T cell fraction (not recorded which). This clonotype was sampled from a male donor with ankylosing spondylitis. The chain joins TRBV18 to TRBJ1-4; TRBD1 matches 12 bases. In nucleotides, the CDR3 is TGTGCCAGCTCCCCCGGGACAGGGGGCGCGGGAGAAAAACTGTTTTTT. Amino acids: CASSPGTGGAGEKLFF. Using reference TRBV18 and TRBJ1-4 for the parts outside the CDR3, the full variable domain is NAGVMQNPRHLVRRRGQEARLRCSPMKGHSHVYWYRQLPEEGLKFMVYLQKENIIDESGMPKERFSAEFPKEGPSILRIQQVVRGDSAAYFCASSPGTGGAGEKLFFGSGTQLSVL.